This TCR beta chain was sequenced during a study of regulatory T cells in long-lasting Graves disease. Time point noted: persistent/refractory GD, antithyroid drugs over 5 years with positive TRAb. The authors made the TCR library using RNA they extracted from PBMCs. V lost 4 bases and J lost 6; bases outside the gene matches: 7. The germline V gene has CDR1 MDHEN and CDR2 SYDVKM. This CDR3 comprises 16 residues. Arm-PCR with iRepertoire HTBI primers amplified the CDR3 regions for these TCR beta libraries. TCRdb recomputed calls from the multiplex PCR reads with MiXCR, one row per CDR3 protein. The sample holds approximately 690,000 distinct CDR3 sequences, about 32% seen once.

The chain is built from TRBV28 and TRBJ1-4; 11 bases line up with TRBD1. The sequencing used peripheral blood mononuclear cells (PBMCs), collected when the disease was refractory, from a patient treated with antithyroid drugs. The receptor was derived from a female donor with Graves disease. The CDR3 sequence: CASSSPGDRGDEKLFF. The CDR3 DNA reads as TGTGCCAGCAGTTCCCCCGGGGACAGGGGGGATGAAAAACTGTTTTTT.